Listed below are T cell receptor beta chains from one sample, sequenced in a study of radiotherapy plus CTLA-4 blockade in lung cancer. TCRdb keeps only in-frame clones here, not all; method: immunoSEQ multiplex PCR. The table shows about 77,000 clones, with around 74% occurring only once. The sample consisted of peripheral blood, taken from a patient treated with radiotherapy plus ipilimumab. All receptors derive from a human donor with non-small cell lung cancer whose response to radiotherapy plus ipilimumab could not be evaluated. CDR3s include the opening cysteine and the closing phenylalanine or tryptophan. The D gene is left open where the match is weak. Clone size is stated in some rows and not others, as once, few, many or a class when expanded.

abundance,j_gene,v_gene,d_gene,CDR3nt,CDR3aa
NA,TRBJ1-1,TRBV27,NA,TGTGCCAGCAGTAACCCCGACAGGAACACTGAAGCTTTCTTT,CASSNPDRNTEAFF
NA,TRBJ2-7,TRBV5-6,TRBD1,TGTGCCAGCAGCACTTCGACAGGGGGCGAGCAGTACTTC,CASSTSTGGEQYF
NA,TRBJ1-2,TRBV18,TRBD1,TGTGCCAGCTCACCACTCAGCGGGACAGGGACTTACGATGGCTACACCTTC,CASSPLSGTGTYDGYTF
NA,TRBJ1-2,TRBV28,NA,TGTGCCAGCACCTTAGACAGGTGGGGTAACTATGGCTACACCTTC,CASTLDRWGNYGYTF
few,TRBJ2-2,TRBV6-5,NA,TGTGCCAGCAGTTACTCGGGCAGCACCGGGGAGCTGTTTTTT,CASSYSGSTGELFF
NA,TRBJ2-7,TRBV11-2,NA,TGTGCCAGCAGCCCTCACTACGAGCAGTACTTC,CASSPHYEQYF
NA,TRBJ1-2,TRBV11-2,NA,TGTGCCAGCAGCTTGCCAGCGACTTACTATGGCTACACCTTC,CASSLPATYYGYTF
NA,TRBJ2-7,TRBV29-1,NA,TGCAGCGTTGAAGGGGACGGGAGCCCCTACGGGCAGTACTTC,CSVEGDGSPYGQYF
few,TRBJ1-3,TRBV5-4,NA,TGTGCCAGCAGCTTGGACTCCCGAGGAAACACCATATATTTT,CASSLDSRGNTIYF
few,TRBJ2-3,TRBV5-1,NA,TGCGCCAGCAGAGAGGCGATAACTAGCACAGATACGCAGTATTTT,CASREAITSTDTQYF
NA,TRBJ2-2,TRBV4-1,TRBD1,TGCGCCAGCAGCCAAGATCCGGGACAGCTACAAACCGGGGAGCTGTTTTTT,CASSQDPGQLQTGELFF
NA,TRBJ1-4,TRBV19,NA,TGTGCCAGTAGGACGTCCGGGGGGAATGAAAAACTGTTTTTT,CASRTSGGNEKLFF
NA,TRBJ2-3,TRBV13,TRBD2,TGTGCCAGCAGCTTTAGCGCGGCGGGGGTCGCAGATACGCAGTATTTT,CASSFSAAGVADTQYF
NA,TRBJ2-7,TRBV6-5,NA,TGTGCCAGCAGGGACTGGGCCCACGAGCAGTACTTC,CASRDWAHEQYF
NA,TRBJ2-7,TRBV5-1,TRBD1,TGCGCCAGCAGCCGGGGACAGGGCGAGCAGTACTTC,CASSRGQGEQYF
NA,TRBJ1-4,TRBV15,TRBD1,TGTGCCACCAGCAGAATCCCCCCGGGACAGGCCCCTAGTGAAAAACTGTTTTTT,CATSRIPPGQAPSEKLFF